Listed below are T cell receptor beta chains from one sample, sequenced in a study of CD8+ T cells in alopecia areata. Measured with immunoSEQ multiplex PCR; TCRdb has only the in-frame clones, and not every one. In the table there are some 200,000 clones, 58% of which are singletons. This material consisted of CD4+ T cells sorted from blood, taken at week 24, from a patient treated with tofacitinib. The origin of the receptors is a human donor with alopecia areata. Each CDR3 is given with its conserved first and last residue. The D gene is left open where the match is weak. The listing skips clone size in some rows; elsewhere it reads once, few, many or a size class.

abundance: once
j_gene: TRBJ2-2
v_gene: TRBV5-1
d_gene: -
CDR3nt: TGCGCCAGCAGCTTGCAGGGGTCCGGGGAGCTGTTTTTT
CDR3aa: CASSLQGSGELFF

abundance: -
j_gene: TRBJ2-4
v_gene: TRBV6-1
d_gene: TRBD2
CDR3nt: TGTGCCAGCAGTGGAGGACTAGCGGGGCCAGCCAAAAACATTCAGTACTTC
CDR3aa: CASSGGLAGPAKNIQYF

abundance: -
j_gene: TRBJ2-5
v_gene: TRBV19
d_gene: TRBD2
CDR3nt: TGTGCCAGGCCGTTAGCGGGAGAAGAGACCCAGTACTTC
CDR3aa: CARPLAGEETQYF

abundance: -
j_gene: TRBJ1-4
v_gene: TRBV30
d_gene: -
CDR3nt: TGTGCCTCGAGGTCCGGACAGTACTCCGAAAAACTGTTTTTT
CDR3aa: CASRSGQYSEKLFF

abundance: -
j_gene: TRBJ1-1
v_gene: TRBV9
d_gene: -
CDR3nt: TGTGCCAGCAGCGTAGTCGGGCAGGGTAGCACTGAAGCTTTCTTT
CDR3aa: CASSVVGQGSTEAFF

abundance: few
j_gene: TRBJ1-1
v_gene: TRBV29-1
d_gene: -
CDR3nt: TGCAGCGTTGTGTCAGGGTACACTGAAGCTTTCTTT
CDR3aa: CSVVSGYTEAFF

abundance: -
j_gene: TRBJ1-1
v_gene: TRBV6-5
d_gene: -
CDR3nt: TGTGCCACCTCAATTGGACGGAGGAACACTGAAGCTTTCTTT
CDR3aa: CATSIGRRNTEAFF

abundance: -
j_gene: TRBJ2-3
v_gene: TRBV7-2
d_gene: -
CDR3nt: TGTGCCAGCAGGATGGGCACAGATACGCAGTATTTT
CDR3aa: CASRMGTDTQYF

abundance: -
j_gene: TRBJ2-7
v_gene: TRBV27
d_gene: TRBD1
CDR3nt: TGTGCCAGCAGTTTGCCCTCCGGGACAGGGGGGATCAACGAGCAGTACTTC
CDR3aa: CASSLPSGTGGINEQYF

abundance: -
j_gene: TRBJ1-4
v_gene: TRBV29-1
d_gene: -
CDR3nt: TGCAGCGTTGGGACAGTCGAAAAACTGTTTTTT
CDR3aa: CSVGTVEKLFF

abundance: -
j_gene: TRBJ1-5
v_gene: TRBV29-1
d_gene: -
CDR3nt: TGCAGCGTCCGGGACACCAATCAGCCCCAGCATTTT
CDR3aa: CSVRDTNQPQHF

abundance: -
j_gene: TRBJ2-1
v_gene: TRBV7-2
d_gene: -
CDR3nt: TGTGCCAGCAGCTTACCAGGGGTCAGAAGGGATGAGCAGTTCTTC
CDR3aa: CASSLPGVRRDEQFF

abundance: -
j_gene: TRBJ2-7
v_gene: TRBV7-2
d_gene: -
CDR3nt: TGTGCCAGCAGCTTAGACCCCACCTACGAGCAGTACTTC
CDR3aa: CASSLDPTYEQYF

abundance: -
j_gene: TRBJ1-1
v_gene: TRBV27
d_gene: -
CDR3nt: TGTGCCAGCAGTTTACAGAGTAGGTCTGAAGCTTTCTTT
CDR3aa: CASSLQSRSEAFF

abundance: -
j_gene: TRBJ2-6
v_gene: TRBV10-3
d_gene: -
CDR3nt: TGTGCCATCAGCCAGACCTCAGGGACCTCTGGGGCCAACGTCCTGACTTTC
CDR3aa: CAISQTSGTSGANVLTF

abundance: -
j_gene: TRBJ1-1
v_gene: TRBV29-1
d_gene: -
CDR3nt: TGCAGCGTTGATGAAGCAGGGGACACTGAAGCTTTCTTT
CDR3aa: CSVDEAGDTEAFF

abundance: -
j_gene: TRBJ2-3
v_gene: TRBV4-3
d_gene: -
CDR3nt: TGCGCCAGCAGCCAAGGAAGGGAAACGCAGTATTTT
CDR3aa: CASSQGRETQYF